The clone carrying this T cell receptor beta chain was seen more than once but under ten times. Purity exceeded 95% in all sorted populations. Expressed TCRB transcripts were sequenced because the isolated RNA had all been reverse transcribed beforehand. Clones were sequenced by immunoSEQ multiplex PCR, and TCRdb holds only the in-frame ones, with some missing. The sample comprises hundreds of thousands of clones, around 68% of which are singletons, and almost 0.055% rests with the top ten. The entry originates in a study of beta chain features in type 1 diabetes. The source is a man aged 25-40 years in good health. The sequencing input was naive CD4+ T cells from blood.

The CDR3 DNA sequence: TGTGCCAGCAGTGCCGGGCTCTCAGGCAATGAGCAGTTCTTC. Its protein is CASSAGLSGNEQFF. The rearrangement joins TRBV25-1 to TRBJ2-1, with unresolved D. Trimming stripped 4 bases from V and 6 bases from J, with 13 bases between. The CDR3 length is 14 residues. CDR1 is MGHDK and CDR2 is SYGVNS in the germline V gene.